This T cell receptor beta chain is drawn from a study of tumor-infiltrating lymphocytes in glioblastoma multiforme. Study results and limitations: RNA-based TCR sequencing may distort clone frequencies, since cells carry unequal TCR transcript numbers. Only one glioblastoma patient had TCR and mutation analysis. T cells were not sorted into functional subsets.

TCR beta libraries were built from RNA through three nested multiplex PCR rounds using modified ARM-PCR. Input was approximately 0.5 ug total RNA, reverse-transcribed with a C-beta primer. One entry per CDR3 protein, called by TCRdb with MiXCR from the multiplex PCR reads. This sample has roughly 10,000 distinct CDR3 sequences; around 68% occur once, and the top ten carry almost 40%. CDR3 length equals 16 residues. Germline values: CDR1 SGHDT, CDR2 YYEEEE. To note about this clonotype: Its target is not known. Germline and junction disagree at one end, which may indicate a read error.

Sequenced sample: brain tumor tissue. The chain has TRBV5-6 and TRBJ2-1; D tentatively fits TRBD1 or TRBD2 (5 bases each). The TCR originated in a male donor with glioblastoma. DNA of the CDR3: TGTGCCCGCAGCCCGGTTAGTGGGGGCTCCTACAATGAGCAGTTCTTC. It is translated as CARSPVSGGSYNEQFF.